This TCR beta chain is from a study of cytomegalovirus exposure and HLA in healthy donors. For the study at large: Among around 400 genotyped donors, about 83% fell in the Caucasian-associated ancestry cluster.

It was with 60 Vbeta and 13 Jbeta primers that the PCR ran. Assay: immunoSEQ multiplex PCR; the TCRdb copy retains only in-frame clones and omits some. The sample lists under 85,000 clones; just under 70% were seen once. This CDR3 is 15 amino acids long. The material sequenced was PBMCs. V usage is TRBV12-1 and J usage is TRBJ1-5; no check of the table's D call, TRBD1, against the DNA was made. TRBV12-1 is annotated as a pseudogene. The origin of this receptor is a woman in her 30s in good health and CMV-seronegative. CDR3 DNA sequence: TGTGCCAGCAGTCCTCAGGGGGGTCCCAATCAGCCCCAGCATTTT. Its translation is CASSPQGGPNQPQHF.